The text below deals with one TCR beta chain. Its antigen is not yet known. Base qualities are missing; no much larger clone stands one base away. Each collaborating institution followed its own protocols to collect whole blood in K2EDTA tubes. For TCRbeta analysis, collaborators shipped samples as frozen whole blood, isolated PBMCs, or DNA extracted from either of those sample types. V loses 1 base at its end and J loses 4 bases; junction bases beyond the gene matches: 4. Taken from the germline V gene (reference sequence), the CDR1 and CDR2 loops are MNHEY and SMNVEV. From the cysteine up to the phenylalanine, the CDR3 has a length of 15 residues. Just the 45-base CDR3 DNA is kept, in frame starting at base 1. TCRbeta CDR3 regions were amplified from genomic DNA using the immunoSEQ Assay, a bias-controlled multiplex PCR. The original pipeline was this. Nucleated cell counts per sample were estimated from amplification of reference gene primers within the assay. To quantify the absolute abundance of each unique TCRbeta CDR3 rearrangement, sequence reads were collapsed and filtered. Productive Simpson clonality was computed per sample as the square root of Simpson's diversity index over productive rearrangements. TCRdb provides this immuneACCESS table in a form limited to in-frame rearrangements. Some clones are lacking; in checked studies, under half of them reflect an unresolved V gene, and why the rest are absent is not known. D and trimming come from the DNA, and the V and J calls and clone size come from that table. The sample table shows some 670,000 clones, and just under 90% are seen once. The ten largest clones take up around 0.3% of the sample.

The data stem from a study of blood T cell repertoires in COVID-19 (dated by TCRdb to 2018 to 2021). Some background on the complete study: The collaborator samples originated in the United States, Italy and Spain and spanned the acute and convalescent phases of COVID-19. The prospective study material was composed of cDNA or gDNA derived from T cells, B-cell-depleted T cells, or PBMCs. Subjects who had been exposed to COVID-19, were actively infected with it, or had recovered from it provided the deeply sampled blood TCRbeta repertoires that made up the dataset. A freely available public database, intended as a resource for researchers studying the immune response to SARS-CoV-2, is where the repertoires were released. Samples were obtained from the ongoing ImmuneRACE study (first 160 participants) and from 1,000 to 1,500 subjects provided by 6 global collaborators. A de-identified subject ID, COVID-19 status, age in years and sex were almost always included in the sample metadata. Where available, HLA class I and class II types were taken from metadata supplied by the sample provider and were not determined by assay-based typing. The full study reports these points: The quantity of clinical and demographic metadata differed by source and by participant and was supplied without curation.

The sample consisted of peripheral blood. This TCR came from a woman aged 18 to 35 with acute or convalescent COVID-19. The chain employs TRBV27 and TRBJ2-3, with 8 junctional bases fitting TRBD2. The CDR3 protein sequence reads: CASSLYYGGADTQYF. Read as DNA, the sequence is TGTGCCAGCAGTTTATACTACGGGGGGGCAGATACGCAGTATTTT.